This record concerns one TCR beta chain sequence. The source of the sample is a study of blood T cell repertoires in COVID-19. Overall study: T cells, B-cell-depleted T cells, or PBMCs supplied cDNA or gDNA.

Method: immunoSEQ multiplex PCR; TCRdb's copy keeps in-frame clones and lacks some. The repertoire holds some 250,000 clones, with roughly 87% as singletons. The CDR3 spans 13 residues. Germline values: CDR1 SGHVS, CDR2 FNYEAQ. The V end was cut by 3 bases, the J end by 9 bases, with 11 bases between. The rearrangement links TRBV7-6 to TRBJ2-2, with D tentatively TRBD2 (6 bases). Sequenced input: peripheral blood. The source is a human donor in a cohort sampled during active COVID-19. Here the CDR3 DNA reads TGTGCCAGCAGCTTCGGGGGACTGCGGGAGCTGTTTTTT. This translates into CASSFGGLRELFF. Full variable domain (rest looked up from reference TRBV7-6 and TRBJ2-2): GAGVSQSPRYKVTKRGQDVALRCDPISGHVSLYWYRQALGQGPEFLTYFNYEAQQDKSGLPNDRFSAERPEGSISTLTIQRTEQRDSAMYRCASSFGGLRELFFGEGSRLTVL.